These T cell receptor beta chains were read from a single sample in a study of CD8 T cells in Susac syndrome. TCRdb redid the calling of the immunoSEQ multiplex PCR reads with MiXCR, one entry per CDR3 protein. The top ten clones hold 0.08% to 0.11% of a sample with roughly 200,000 distinct CDR3 sequences, roughly 94% of them seen once. Sequenced: CD4+ T cells from PBMCs. The receptors stem from a human donor in good health. Both conserved end residues are part of each CDR3.

V: TRBV6-1
J: TRBJ2-5
CDR3: CASESRLAGLQETQYF

V: TRBV29-1
J: TRBJ1-1
CDR3: CSIPGGNTEAFF

V: TRBV25-1
J: TRBJ2-7
CDR3: CASSPAGSYEQYF

V: TRBV29-1
J: TRBJ2-3
CDR3: CSVGIRLADADTQYF

V: TRBV18
J: TRBJ2-1
CDR3: CASSSTASTSGSRYEQFF

V: TRBV11-2
J: TRBJ1-2
CDR3: CASSLTADNAYTF

V: TRBV29-1
J: TRBJ2-5
CDR3: CSVDRGRRETQYF

V: TRBV24-1
J: TRBJ1-5
CDR3: CATSESSNQPQHF

V: TRBV28
J: TRBJ1-1
CDR3: CASKMTGADTEAFF

V: TRBV30
J: TRBJ1-5
CDR3: CAWSAGGHSNQPQHF

V: TRBV6-5
J: TRBJ1-1
CDR3: CASIRGMNTEAFF

V: TRBV20-1
J: TRBJ1-5
CDR3: CSARNPTGGQPQHF

V: TRBV7-2
J: TRBJ1-1
CDR3: CASSPGLAEAFF

V: TRBV15
J: TRBJ1-4
CDR3: CATSRPGGLEKLFF

V: TRBV18
J: TRBJ2-1
CDR3: CASSISGGPFNEQFF

V: TRBV5-1
J: TRBJ1-1
CDR3: CASSWGVNTEAFF

V: TRBV3-1
J: TRBJ2-1
CDR3: CASSLYMVGGDYNEQFF

V: TRBV5-1
J: TRBJ2-7
CDR3: CASSSDRDRGGEQYF

V: TRBV3-1
J: TRBJ2-1
CDR3: CASSQESRDTEVGNEQFF

V: TRBV20-1
J: TRBJ1-6
CDR3: CSARDGRGTDLRSPLHF

V: TRBV20-1
J: TRBJ2-3
CDR3: CSARGGGRASDTQYF

V: TRBV30
J: TRBJ2-4
CDR3: CAWSRRGETIAKNIQYF

V: TRBV7-2
J: TRBJ1-3
CDR3: CASSLGGVQGALGNTIYF

V: TRBV29-1
J: TRBJ2-5
CDR3: CSVSEETQYF

V: TRBV2
J: TRBJ2-3
CDR3: CASSAEVGDTQYF

V: TRBV12-3/TRBV12-4
J: TRBJ2-7
CDR3: CASSSGLAPYEQYF

V: TRBV10-3
J: TRBJ1-2
CDR3: CAISEFGADGDGYTF

V: TRBV4-1
J: TRBJ1-5
CDR3: CASSAGDYSNQPQHF

V: TRBV15
J: TRBJ1-5
CDR3: CATSRDWGPQHF

V: TRBV20-1
J: TRBJ2-2
CDR3: CSARAGGGELFF

V: TRBV9
J: TRBJ2-7
CDR3: CASSVTLLGLEQYF

V: TRBV10-2
J: TRBJ1-2
CDR3: CASSPGQGLGYTF

V: TRBV20-1
J: TRBJ2-7
CDR3: CSATGQGVEQYF

V: TRBV4-1
J: TRBJ2-6
CDR3: CASSPQLGANVLTF

V: TRBV9
J: TRBJ2-3
CDR3: CASSWSPQPTDTQYF

V: TRBV12-3/TRBV12-4
J: TRBJ2-1
CDR3: CASSLGGLGNEQFF

V: TRBV3-1
J: TRBJ2-1
CDR3: CASSHRRQVGEQFF

V: TRBV4-1
J: TRBJ1-5
CDR3: CASSQDPSGNNQPQHF

V: TRBV20-1
J: TRBJ1-6
CDR3: CSATGQAGMDLHF

V: TRBV5-1
J: TRBJ2-3
CDR3: CASSLNADPGTDTQYF

V: TRBV20-1
J: TRBJ2-3
CDR3: CSAILAGTTDTQYF

V: TRBV2
J: TRBJ2-7
CDR3: CASNRDSYEQYF

V: TRBV12-3/TRBV12-4
J: TRBJ2-2
CDR3: CASSWQGQANTGELFF

V: TRBV18
J: TRBJ2-6
CDR3: CASSPVRARPPLAGANVLTF

V: TRBV30
J: TRBJ1-4
CDR3: CAWSGEKLFF

V: TRBV20-1
J: TRBJ2-5
CDR3: CSARPGTGVRETQYF

V: TRBV30
J: TRBJ2-5
CDR3: CAWSTGLGREETQYF

V: TRBV28
J: TRBJ1-5
CDR3: CASSFPGNNQPQHF

V: TRBV9
J: TRBJ2-1
CDR3: CASSVAGEQFF

V: TRBV20-1
J: TRBJ2-1
CDR3: CSARTSGEQFF

V: TRBV7-9
J: TRBJ1-5
CDR3: CASSGENQPQHF

V: TRBV4-3
J: TRBJ2-7
CDR3: CASSPGLAGARQYF

V: TRBV7-2
J: TRBJ2-7
CDR3: CASSFGQGAPYEQYF

V: TRBV5-1
J: TRBJ2-6
CDR3: CASSLAKRGSGANVLTF

V: TRBV12-3/TRBV12-4
J: TRBJ2-3
CDR3: CASSFLAGGTDTQYF

V: TRBV20-1
J: TRBJ1-5
CDR3: CSARPIQGAGPQHF

V: TRBV12-3/TRBV12-4
J: TRBJ2-1
CDR3: CASTRTGGEEQFF

V: TRBV30
J: TRBJ2-5
CDR3: CAWSVGVGETQYF